This T cell receptor (beta chain) was identified in a study of T-cell reconstitution after alpha-beta-depleted transplantation in children. TCRbeta library construction was performed incorporating unique molecular identifiers. TCRdb passed the PCR reads through MiXCR, listing each CDR3 protein once. In the table there are about a million distinct CDR3 sequences, about 29% of which are singletons. This clonotype was detected a few times. The CDR3 runs 16 residues. The germline CDR1 and CDR2 sequences are MGHRA and YSYEKL. V was shortened by 0 bases and J by 1 base, with 13 bases between the two germline ends.

The receptor was isolated from a boy less than two years old who had a stem cell transplant for SCID, so the T cells may come from the graft donor. V usage is TRBV4-1 and J usage is TRBJ2-7; D remains ambiguous. This material consisted of PBMCs, mostly from graft donor cells, taken 360 days after TCRalphabeta/CD19-depleted stem cell transplant. The CDR3, as DNA: TGCGCCAGCAGCCAAGATACCTGGCACCAATCCTACGAGCAGTACTTC. Encoded protein: CASSQDTWHQSYEQYF.